Listed below are T cell receptor beta chains from one sample, sequenced in a study of EBV T-cell therapy then PD-1 blockade in nasopharyngeal carcinoma. These receptors have no known antigen. The repertoire was sequenced with immunoSEQ multiplex PCR; TCRdb's copy has only in-frame clones and lacks some. The sample holds roughly 20,000 clones; about 80% are singletons and the top ten take roughly a third. Material: CD8+ T cells from blood, obtained around day 250 from a patient whose treatment included autologous EBV-specific T cells and nivolumab. These receptors all come from a man in his forties with nasopharyngeal carcinoma. Both conserved end residues are part of each CDR3. The D gene is left open where the match is weak. Some rows mark clone size as missing; the rest say once, few, many or name a class of expanded clone.

NA | TRBJ1-6 | TRBV4-1 | NA | TGCGCCAGCAGCTACGGGACATTCCCTCCCTTCTGGGATAATTCACCCCTCCACTTT | CASSYGTFPPFWDNSPLHF
NA | TRBJ2-6 | TRBV5-6 | NA | TGTGCCAGCAGCTTGTTAGCTTTCTCTGGGGCCAACGTCCTGACTTTC | CASSLLAFSGANVLTF
NA | TRBJ1-1 | TRBV6-5 | once | TGTGCCAGCAGTCTCCAGGAGGCGATCGCTGAAGCTTTCTTT | CASSLQEAIAEAFF
NA | TRBJ1-5 | TRBV5-5 | NA | TGTGCCAGCAGCGGGAGTATCTATAGCAATCAGCCCCAGCATTTT | CASSGSIYSNQPQHF
NA | TRBJ1-1 | TRBV10-2 | few | TGCGCCACCGGGACGGTGAACACTGAAGCTTTCTTT | CATGTVNTEAFF
TRBD1 | TRBJ1-5 | TRBV2 | NA | TGTGCCAGCAGTGACTGGGACAGGGGAAATCAGCCCCAGCATTTT | CASSDWDRGNQPQHF
TRBD2 | TRBJ2-1 | TRBV29-1 | NA | TGCAGCGTTGGCGGTAGCGGGTCCCACAATGAGCAGTTCTTC | CSVGGSGSHNEQFF
TRBD1 | TRBJ2-7 | TRBV24-1 | once | TGTGCCACCAGTGATCACGACAGGGACTACGAGCAGTACTTC | CATSDHDRDYEQYF
NA | TRBJ1-2 | TRBV7-9 | NA | TGTGCCAGCAGCCCGAATGGGAACCCCAACTATGGCTACACCTTC | CASSPNGNPNYGYTF
NA | TRBJ2-5 | TRBV5-5 | NA | TGTGCCAGCAGCTTGCAAGACTACCTCCTGGAGACCCAGTACTTC | CASSLQDYLLETQYF
NA | TRBJ2-2 | TRBV6-6 | NA | TGTGCCAGTTTTCACCCCGGAGCGAACACCGGGGAGCTGTTTTTT | CASFHPGANTGELFF
TRBD2 | TRBJ2-1 | TRBV5-4 | NA | TGTGCCAGCAGTCCTACCCCGGGAGGGACCTACAATGAGCAGTTCTTC | CASSPTPGGTYNEQFF
NA | TRBJ1-1 | TRBV6-5 | NA | TGTGCCAGCAGTTACTACAGACTGAACACTGAAGCTTTCTTT | CASSYYRLNTEAFF
NA | TRBJ1-1 | TRBV3-1/TRBV3-2 | NA | TGTGCCAGCACCCCTCCCGGGGGGCTGAACACTGAAGCTTTCTTT | CASTPPGGLNTEAFF
NA | TRBJ1-4 | TRBV9 | NA | TGTGCCAGCAGCCCGCCGAGGGGGGGTTATAATGAAAAACTGTTTTTT | CASSPPRGGYNEKLFF
TRBD2 | TRBJ2-3 | TRBV4-3 | NA | TGCGCCAGCAGCCAAGACAAGCGGGGGGGCACAGATACGCAGTATTTT | CASSQDKRGGTDTQYF
TRBD1 | TRBJ2-7 | TRBV6-4 | NA | TGTGCCAGCAGTGACTTCGGGACAGGGGGCCACGAGCAGTACTTC | CASSDFGTGGHEQYF
NA | TRBJ2-5 | TRBV3-1/TRBV3-2 | NA | TGTGCCAGCAGCCAACGGGTCCTGCGAGGGGAGACCCAGTACTTC | CASSQRVLRGETQYF
TRBD1 | TRBJ1-1 | TRBV6-2/TRBV6-3 | few | TGTGCCAGCAGCCGGGACAGAGAAGCTTTCTTT | CASSRDREAFF
NA | TRBJ1-5 | TRBV19 | NA | TGTGCCAGTAGTATGGCGCCCGGTGGCAATCAGCCCCAGCATTTT | CASSMAPGGNQPQHF
NA | TRBJ1-1 | TRBV5-1 | NA | TGCGCCAGCAGCTTGAGACAGATCACTGAAGCTTTCTTT | CASSLRQITEAFF
NA | TRBJ2-1 | TRBV1 | once | TGCACCAGCAGCCAACCAGCCCGGGACAGGTGGGGGAATGAGCAGTTCTTC | CTSSQPARDRWGNEQFF
NA | TRBJ2-7 | TRBV15 | NA | TGTGCCACCAGCAGGGTTGGGGCAGGGTCTCCCTACGAGCAGTACTTC | CATSRVGAGSPYEQYF
NA | TRBJ1-5 | TRBV12-3/TRBV12-4 | once | TGTGCCAGCAGTTTAGACGGCGCCCGGCCCCAGCATTTT | CASSLDGARPQHF
TRBD1 | TRBJ1-2 | TRBV7-6 | NA | TGTGCCAGCAGTTGGCAGGGGGCAGATGGCTACACCTTC | CASSWQGADGYTF
NA | TRBJ2-1 | TRBV28 | NA | TGTGCCAGCAGTTCGTCTCCGGAGAGGGATGAGCAGTTCTTC | CASSSSPERDEQFF
TRBD1 | TRBJ2-7 | TRBV7-9 | NA | TGTGCCAGCCAAACAGGGGAAGATTTGTACGAGCAGTACTTC | CASQTGEDLYEQYF
NA | TRBJ2-7 | TRBV6-2/TRBV6-3 | once | TGTGCCAGCAGTCTCCAGGACTCCTCCTTAGGCGAGCAGTACTTC | CASSLQDSSLGEQYF
TRBD2 | TRBJ2-7 | TRBV30 | NA | TGTGCCTGGAGTGTTTCTAGCGGGGGTACCTACGAGCAGTACTTC | CAWSVSSGGTYEQYF
NA | TRBJ2-3 | TRBV6-4 | NA | TGTGCCAGCAGTGGGGGGGACACAGATACGCAGTATTTT | CASSGGDTDTQYF
NA | TRBJ1-5 | TRBV2 | NA | TGTGCCAGCAGTGAAAGGGAAGGGGGGTACAATCAGCCCCAGCATTTT | CASSEREGGYNQPQHF
TRBD1 | TRBJ2-7 | TRBV4-1 | NA | TGCGCCAGCAGCCAACTACCCGGGACAGGAGCCTACGAGCAGTACTTC | CASSQLPGTGAYEQYF
TRBD1 | TRBJ2-1 | TRBV5-1 | NA | TGCGCCAGCAGCCCCCGCGACAGGGGGTCAGATGAGCAGTTCTTC | CASSPRDRGSDEQFF
NA | TRBJ2-7 | TRBV9 | NA | TGTGCCAGCAGCCCCCAGGGTTTCTCCTACGAGCAGTACTTC | CASSPQGFSYEQYF
NA | TRBJ2-1 | TRBV7-3 | NA | TGTGCCAGCAGCTTAACATACAATGAGCAGTTCTTC | CASSLTYNEQFF
NA | TRBJ2-3 | TRBV6-2/TRBV6-3 | NA | TGTGCCAGCAGTTACTCAGTCACAGATACGCAGTATTTT | CASSYSVTDTQYF
NA | TRBJ2-7 | TRBV27 | medium-sized | TGTGCCAGCAGTCTCGGGCCAGGGCACTACGAGCAGTACTTC | CASSLGPGHYEQYF
TRBD1 | TRBJ1-4 | TRBV7-7 | NA | TGTGCCAGCAGCTTAAGGGGACAGGAGACTAATGATGCAACTAATGAAAAACTGTTTTTT | CASSLRGQETNDATNEKLFF
TRBD2 | TRBJ2-5 | TRBV5-1 | NA | TGCGCCAGCAGCTCGGGACTAGAAGAGACCCAGTACTTC | CASSSGLEETQYF
NA | TRBJ2-7 | TRBV5-6 | once | TGTGCCAGCAGCGGAGAGCCAGGGAGCCACGAGCAGTACTTC | CASSGEPGSHEQYF
TRBD1 | TRBJ2-7 | TRBV5-6 | NA | TGTGCCAGCAGCCCGGCGTGGGGACAGGGTTGGTACGAGCAGTACTTC | CASSPAWGQGWYEQYF
NA | TRBJ2-3 | TRBV6-1 | NA | TGTGCCAGCAGTGAAGCGGGAAGCACAGATACGCAGTATTTT | CASSEAGSTDTQYF
NA | TRBJ2-1 | TRBV6-5 | NA | TGTGCCAGCCCAACTAAAGGAGGACATGAGCAGTTCTTC | CASPTKGGHEQFF
NA | TRBJ2-6 | TRBV14 | NA | TGTGCCAGCAGCCAAGAATATCTCACAGTTCTCTCTGGGGCCAACGTCCTGACTTTC | CASSQEYLTVLSGANVLTF
NA | TRBJ2-5 | TRBV6-4 | few | TGTGCCAGCAGTGACTCGCCCGGGGCCCAAGAGACCCAGTACTTC | CASSDSPGAQETQYF
TRBD1 | TRBJ2-1 | TRBV5-1 | NA | TGCGCCAGCCGGGACAGGGGTTACAATGAGCAGTTCTTC | CASRDRGYNEQFF
NA | TRBJ1-2 | TRBV9 | NA | TGTGCCAGCAGCCCACCGACAGCTACTAACTATGGCTACACCTTC | CASSPPTATNYGYTF
NA | TRBJ1-3 | TRBV4-1 | NA | TGCGCCAGCAGCCAGACCTTGGGGGGGACCAGCGCCATATATTTT | CASSQTLGGTSAIYF
TRBD1 | TRBJ1-1 | TRBV5-1 | NA | TGCGCCAGCAGCTTGTTCCCAGGGGGGGGGCAGAACACTGAAGCTTTCTTT | CASSLFPGGGQNTEAFF
TRBD1 | TRBJ2-5 | TRBV9 | NA | TGTGCCAGCAGCGTAGGGGGGACAGGGGGAGAGACCCAGTACTTC | CASSVGGTGGETQYF
NA | TRBJ1-4 | TRBV7-9 | NA | TGTGCCAGCAGCTTAGGCCCCCCTGAAGCTGAAAAACTGTTTTTT | CASSLGPPEAEKLFF
NA | TRBJ1-2 | TRBV7-2 | NA | TGTGCCAGCAGCGTCTTCGGGGGGGCTAACTATGGCTACACCTTC | CASSVFGGANYGYTF
TRBD1 | TRBJ1-2 | TRBV6-5 | NA | TGTGCCAGCAGTTTTTCAGGGGGTGATGGCTACACCTTC | CASSFSGGDGYTF
TRBD1 | TRBJ1-1 | TRBV6-5 | NA | TGTGCCAGCAGTTACTCAACAGGGGGCACTGAAGCTTTCTTT | CASSYSTGGTEAFF